One T cell receptor beta chain is described in this entry. The data are from a study of CD8 T cells in Susac syndrome. Random hexamers were used to reverse transcribe the RNA input (about 0.5 to 1 ug). An immunoSEQ multiplex PCR amplified TCR beta CDR3 over 54 Vbeta and 13 Jbeta. In TCRdb, the immunoSEQ multiplex PCR reads were re-called with MiXCR into one record per CDR3 protein. The table lists about 53,000 distinct CDR3 sequences, 85% to 95% of them singletons. All included Susac syndrome patients satisfied recently defined diagnostic criteria for definite or probable disease. The authors negatively isolated CD8+ and CD4+ T cells and FACS-enriched TEMRA cells. The CDR3 loop spans 17 amino acids. Germline CDR1 and CDR2: SEHNR and FQNEAQ (reference sequence). V gave up 5 bases and J gave up 3 bases, with 20 bases separating them.

The sample taken for sequencing was CD8+ T cells from PBMCs. This TCR was recovered from a human donor with Susac syndrome. This chain links TRBV7-9 with TRBJ2-1, with D perhaps TRBD1 (5 bases). CDR3 in DNA: TGTGCCAGCAGCCCCCCCTTGCAGACAGAGAACTACAATGAGCAGTTCTTC. This codes for CASSPPLQTENYNEQFF. Combining the CDR3 with reference TRBV7-9 and TRBJ2-1 gives the whole variable domain DTGVSQNPRHKITKRGQNVTFRCDPISEHNRLYWYRQTLGQGPEFLTYFQNEAQLEKSRLLSDRFSAERPKGSFSTLEIQRTEQGDSAMYLCASSPPLQTENYNEQFFGPGTRLTVL.